Shown below are 29 T cell receptor beta chains from a single sample sequenced in a study of naive and memory T cell subsets. The SP2 primer and nested alpha and beta constant region primers amplified ligated cDNA in four rounds. MiXCR, applied by TCRdb to the 5' RACE reads, yields one record per CDR3 protein. The data contain around 56,000 distinct CDR3 sequences, 6% to 8.5% of them singletons. An oligonucleotide containing a UMI was ligated to the 3' end of TCR cDNA. The receptors stem from a female donor in good health.

V gene TRBV6-2 or TRBV6-3 combines with J gene TRBJ1-1, with D tentatively TRBD1 (5 bases). This CDR3 has 15 residues. Trimming took 5 bases from V and 1 from J, leaving 14 bases between them. Germline CDR1 reads MNHEY; CDR2 reads SVGEGT. The CDR3 spells CASSAKGWWNTEAFF. CDR3 in DNA: TGTGCCAGCAGTGCTAAGGGGTGGTGGAACACTGAAGCTTTCTTT.

This clonotype was detected many times. The chain recombines TRBV4-1 with TRBJ2-7; tentatively, D is TRBD1 or TRBD2 (5 bases each). V dropped 1 base and J dropped 3 bases, with 10 bases sitting between them. Germline V gives CDR1 MGHRA, CDR2 YSYEKL. The CDR3 has 14 amino acids. Here the CDR3 reads CASSQVGTFYEQYF. The DNA of the CDR3 is TGCGCCAGCAGCCAAGTGGGGACCTTCTACGAGCAGTACTTC.

Note on this clonotype: Since a much larger clone is just one base distant, this may be a read error. This sequence joins TRBV7-2 and TRBJ1-5, with no clear D. The germline V and J ends were trimmed by 3 bases and 10 bases, with 16 bases remaining between them. Per the germline V gene, CDR1 is SGHTA and CDR2 is FQGNSA. The CDR3 length is 14 residues. The CDR3 DNA reads TGTGCCAGCAGCTTGGGTATGTCGGCTAATCCCCAGCATTTT. This gives the protein CASSLGMSANPQHF. Filled out from reference TRBV7-2 and TRBJ1-5, the complete variable domain reads GAGVSQSPSNKVTEKGKDVELRCDPISGHTALYWYRQSLGQGLEFLIYFQGNSAPDKSGLPSDRFSAERTGGSVSTLTIQRTQQEDSAVYLCASSLGMSANPQHFGDGTRLSIL.

The CDR3 loop reads CSVRTYSTDTQYF. CDR3 DNA: TGCAGCGTTCGGACCTATTCCACAGATACGCAGTATTTT. The chain couples TRBV29-1 to TRBJ2-3; the D is unclear. V was shortened by 5 bases and J by 2 bases, with 11 bases between the two germline ends. Looked up from germline, CDR1 is SQVTM and CDR2 is ANQGSEA. This CDR3 comprises 13 residues.

This clonotype was seen repeatedly, ten times or more. The chain combines TRBV4-3 with TRBJ2-6; 7 positions agree with TRBD1. J gave up 0 bases and V 3 bases, and 8 bases lay outside the gene matches. The CDR3 is 18 amino acids. Germline V gene data show CDR1 as LGHNA and CDR2 as YSLEER. CDR3 amino acids: CASSHRAGTVSGANVLTF. The CDR3 region has the DNA TGCGCCAGCAGCCACCGCGCCGGGACAGTCTCTGGGGCCAACGTCCTGACTTTC.

The chain carries TRBV20-1 and TRBJ2-7, with TRBD2 identical over 7 bases. J was trimmed by 0 bases and V by 1 base; bases with no gene match: 3. This CDR3 has 14 amino acids. The V gene's germline CDR1 is DFQATT and CDR2 SNEGSKA (reference sequence). CDR3: CSARVGGSSYEQYF. For the CDR3, the DNA is TGCAGTGCTAGAGTTGGCGGGAGCTCCTACGAGCAGTACTTC.

There are a few counts of this clonotype. This sequence joins TRBV19 and TRBJ1-5; unclear D gene. The CDR3 covers 17 residues. Trimming cost V 5 bases and J 6 bases, with 23 bases left between them. Per the germline V gene, CDR1 is LNHDA and CDR2 is SQIVND (reference sequence). DNA for the CDR3: TGTGCCAGTAGTCAAACCCTACCGACTCCGGCGGGTCAGCCCCAGCATTTT. It specifies CASSQTLPTPAGQPQHF.

This clonotype was found a few times. The J gene is TRBJ2-5, the V gene TRBV5-1; the match to TRBD1 covers 7 bases. Germline-derived CDR1 and CDR2 are SGHRS and YFSETQ. The CDR3 consists of 16 residues. Trimming cost V 4 bases and J 4 bases; bases outside gene matches: 13. The CDR3 is CASSPGTDSLTETQYF. The CDR3 DNA is TGCGCCAGCAGCCCCGGGACAGACTCATTGACAGAGACCCAGTACTTC.

The chain is built from TRBV7-9 and TRBJ1-5; D remains ambiguous. Trimming left V 3 bases short and J 3 bases short, with 6 bases between. Germline V gene lookup returns CDR1 SEHNR and CDR2 FQNEAQ (reference sequence). The CDR3 loop spans 13 amino acids. CDR3 sequence reads: CASSFADNQPQHF. Here the CDR3 DNA reads TGTGCCAGCAGCTTCGCCGACAATCAGCCCCAGCATTTT. Supplemented by reference TRBV7-9 and TRBJ1-5, the full variable domain reads DTGVSQNPRHKITKRGQNVTFRCDPISEHNRLYWYRQTLGQGPEFLTYFQNEAQLEKSRLLSDRFSAERPKGSFSTLEIQRTEQGDSAMYLCASSFADNQPQHFGDGTRLSIL.

The gene calls are TRBV6-6 and TRBJ2-7; no firm D call. V lost 0 bases to trimming and J lost 0 bases, with 9 bases between them. The CDR3 length is 15 residues. Germline V gene data show CDR1 as MNHNY and CDR2 as SVGAGI (reference sequence). The CDR3 DNA follows: TGTGCCAGCAGTTACTCTGAGGCGAGCTCCTACGAGCAGTACTTC. This translates into CASSYSEASSYEQYF.

This clonotype has a count of ten or more. The V call is TRBV7-2, the J call TRBJ1-5, with D perhaps matching TRBD1 (5 bases). This CDR3 has 15 residues. V dropped 4 bases and J dropped 4 bases, with 14 bases sitting between them. Germline CDR1 reads SGHTA; CDR2 reads FQGNSA. CDR3 loop: CASSSVPGDNQPQHF. CDR3 in DNA: TGTGCCAGCAGCTCTGTCCCGGGGGATAATCAGCCCCAGCATTTT.

This clonotype was detected only a few times. The genes are TRBV4-3 and TRBJ2-7, with D perhaps matching TRBD2 (6 bases). This CDR3 spans 18 amino acids. CDR1 LGHNA and CDR2 YSLEER come from the germline V gene. Trimming stripped 0 bases from V and 1 base from J, with 19 bases between. Written as DNA, the CDR3 is TGCGCCAGCAGCCAAGAAAATATTGGGCCTCGGGGGTCCTACGAGCAGTACTTC. Protein sequence: CASSQENIGPRGSYEQYF.

This clonotype was seen at least ten times. The genes are TRBV6-1 and TRBJ2-3; D is unresolved. The germline gives CDR1 MNHNS, CDR2 SASEGT. The ends were cut back, 7 bases at V and 3 bases at J, with 20 bases in the middle. The CDR3 is made up of 16 amino acids. The CDR3 bases are TGTGCCAGCAAGAACCTACTACCCTCTTGGACAGATACGCAGTATTTT. Translation gives CASKNLLPSWTDTQYF.

This clonotype was observed a few times. This rearrangement joins TRBV29-1 to TRBJ2-1; 9 positions agree with TRBD1. CDR3 size: 13 residues. V shed 4 bases, J shed 7 bases, and the junction held 5 bases outside the gene matches. The germline gives CDR1 SQVTM, CDR2 ANQGSEA. Written as DNA, the CDR3 is TGCAGCGTTGTTCGGACAGGGGCAAATGAGCAGTTCTTC. Protein product: CSVVRTGANEQFF.

The sample holds many counts of this clonotype. The V and J genes are TRBV6-1 and TRBJ2-3; D ambiguous. This CDR3 spans 15 amino acids. The germline V gene has CDR1 MNHNS and CDR2 SASEGT. V dropped 0 bases and J dropped 2 bases, with 9 bases sitting between them. The CDR3 protein is CASSEAADNTDTQYF. Written as DNA, the CDR3 is TGTGCCAGCAGTGAAGCGGCGGATAACACAGATACGCAGTATTTT.

The chain links TRBV15 to TRBJ1-1, with D possibly matching TRBD1 (5 bases). Trimming stripped 1 base from V and 5 bases from J, with 14 bases between. The CDR3 is 15 residues long. Germline assignment: CDR1 LNHNV and CDR2 YYDKDF (reference sequence). CDR3 sequence: CATSRGVGGRTEAFF. The CDR3 DNA follows: TGTGCCACCAGCAGAGGAGTGGGGGGTCGGACTGAAGCTTTCTTT.

This clonotype was seen repeatedly, ten times or more. The V call is TRBV27, the J call TRBJ1-2; tentative D call: TRBD1 (5 bases). The CDR3 is 13 residues long. The V end was cut by 5 bases, the J end by 7 bases, with 14 bases between. Germline CDR1 reads MNHEY; CDR2 reads SMNVEV (reference sequence). The chain's CDR3 is CASSPPSGSGYTF. The CDR3, as DNA: TGTGCCAGCAGTCCTCCATCAGGGAGTGGCTACACCTTC.

This clonotype was seen repeatedly, ten times or more. J is TRBJ2-4 and V is TRBV12-3 or TRBV12-4; 9 bases are shared with TRBD2. CDR3 length: 15 amino acids. V lost 0 bases and J lost 7; bases outside the gene matches: 4. The CDR3 sequence: CASSLAGTSPNIQYF. Written as DNA, the CDR3 is TGTGCCAGCAGTTTAGCCGGGACTAGCCCTAACATTCAGTACTTC.

The J gene is TRBJ2-1, the V gene TRBV20-1; 11 nucleotides line up with TRBD2. Germline values: CDR1 DFQATT, CDR2 SNEGSKA (reference sequence). CDR3 size: 14 residues. V gave up 6 bases and J gave up 7 bases; unmatched junction bases: 8. Here the CDR3 reads CSANIAGGRNEQFF. The CDR3 coding sequence is TGCAGTGCCAATATAGCGGGGGGGCGGAATGAGCAGTTCTTC.

This clonotype was seen at least ten times. This chain uses TRBV6-6 with TRBJ1-1; D is unclear. This CDR3 region has 12 residues. Germline CDR1 and CDR2: MNHNY and SVGAGI (reference sequence). The V end lost 2 bases, the J end lost 5 bases, and 6 bases lay between the germline ends. The CDR3 is CASSYGATEAFF. The CDR3 DNA sequence: TGTGCCAGCAGTTACGGAGCGACTGAAGCTTTCTTT.

The chain carries TRBV5-1 and TRBJ2-7, with D maybe TRBD2 (6 bases). CDR3 length: 14 amino acids. V lost 4 bases to trimming and J lost 0 bases, with 11 bases between them. CDR1 is SGHRS and CDR2 is YFSETQ in the germline V gene. The CDR3 protein is CASSVRDSSYEQYF. For the CDR3, the DNA is TGCGCCAGCAGCGTCCGGGACTCCTCCTACGAGCAGTACTTC. The full variable domain, rest sourced from reference TRBV5-1 and TRBJ2-7, is KAGVTQTPRYLIKTRGQQVTLSCSPISGHRSVSWYQQTPGQGLQFLFEYFSETQRNKGNFPGRFSGRQFSNSRSEMNVSTLELGDSALYLCASSVRDSSYEQYFGPGTRLTVT.

The V gene is TRBV6-1, the J gene TRBJ2-5; 11 bases align to TRBD2. The CDR3 covers 18 residues. The junction had 9 bases not matched to a gene; V was cut back by 2 bases and J by 1 base. From germline, CDR1 is MNHNS and CDR2 SASEGT. The CDR3, as DNA: TGTGCCAGCAGTGAACGGGGGCTGGGACTAGCGGTCCAAGAGACCCAGTACTTC. Translation gives CASSERGLGLAVQETQYF.

This clonotype was counted between two and nine times. This chain connects TRBV6-2 or TRBV6-3 to TRBJ2-2; the match to TRBD2 covers 10 bases. The ends lost 0 bases at V and 4 bases at J; junction bases unmatched: 8. This CDR3 has 18 residues. Per germline, CDR1 MNHEY and CDR2 SVGEGT. DNA for the CDR3: TGTGCCAGCAGTTACTCGAAAGGGCTAGCGGGGGTCACCGGGGAGCTGTTTTTT. It is translated as CASSYSKGLAGVTGELFF.

The rearrangement uses TRBV11-2 and TRBJ2-5, with D maybe TRBD1 (5 bases). The V gene lost 1 base and the J gene lost 4 bases, with 13 bases spanning the gap. Per the germline V gene, CDR1 is SGHAT and CDR2 is FQNNGV. This CDR3 has 15 residues. This CDR3 reads CASSLVVGAAETQYF. In DNA, the CDR3 is TGTGCCAGCAGCTTAGTAGTAGGGGCCGCAGAGACCCAGTACTTC.

This clonotype was observed many times. The V call is TRBV20-1, the J call TRBJ2-1, with D possibly matching TRBD2 (6 bases). Germline values: CDR1 DFQATT, CDR2 SNEGSKA (reference sequence). The V end lost 5 bases, the J end lost 4 bases, and 18 bases lay between the germline ends. This CDR3 spans 15 amino acids. The CDR3 DNA reads TGCAGTGCTGGAGGGAACTTTGTTAGTTACAATGAGCAGTTCTTC. This codes for CSAGGNFVSYNEQFF.

In its sample, this clonotype was seen many times. V and J are TRBV20-1 and TRBJ1-1, with 8 bases lining up with TRBD1. There are 14 residues in the CDR3. After removal of 6 bases from V and 5 bases from J, the junction contained 11 bases not matched to a gene. Germline V gives CDR1 DFQATT, CDR2 SNEGSKA (reference sequence). This CDR3 is CSAGGGQGLTEAFF. The CDR3, as DNA: TGCAGTGCAGGAGGCGGACAGGGTTTGACTGAAGCTTTCTTT.

The chain carries TRBV4-3 and TRBJ1-1; D is perhaps TRBD1 (5 bases). The CDR3 covers 15 residues. Trimming removed 2 bases from V and 5 bases from J, with 15 bases in between. From germline, CDR1 is LGHNA and CDR2 YSLEER. The DNA of the CDR3 is TGCGCCAGCAGCCAATTAGAGGGGTCGGGGACTGAAGCTTTCTTT. Translation: CASSQLEGSGTEAFF.

The chain joins TRBV6-5 to TRBJ2-3; D possibly uses TRBD1 or TRBD2 (5 bases each). Germline V gene data show CDR1 as MNHEY and CDR2 as SVGAGI. This CDR3 is 19 amino acids long. V was clipped by 7 bases and J by 2 bases, with 28 bases between them. For the CDR3, the DNA is TGTGCCAGCACGAGGGGACGTTGGGTAGTACCAATCCCCACAGATACGCAGTATTTT. Its translation is CASTRGRWVVPIPTDTQYF.

This clonotype has a count of ten or more. J is TRBJ2-1 and V is TRBV4-3, with D possibly TRBD1 on 5 matching bases. In germline, CDR1 is LGHNA, CDR2 YSLEER. V lost 2 bases to trimming and J lost 6 bases, with 11 bases between them. The CDR3 totals 14 residues. CDR3 residues: CASSQPGRVNEQFF. The DNA of the CDR3 is TGCGCCAGCAGCCAACCAGGGCGTGTCAATGAGCAGTTCTTC.